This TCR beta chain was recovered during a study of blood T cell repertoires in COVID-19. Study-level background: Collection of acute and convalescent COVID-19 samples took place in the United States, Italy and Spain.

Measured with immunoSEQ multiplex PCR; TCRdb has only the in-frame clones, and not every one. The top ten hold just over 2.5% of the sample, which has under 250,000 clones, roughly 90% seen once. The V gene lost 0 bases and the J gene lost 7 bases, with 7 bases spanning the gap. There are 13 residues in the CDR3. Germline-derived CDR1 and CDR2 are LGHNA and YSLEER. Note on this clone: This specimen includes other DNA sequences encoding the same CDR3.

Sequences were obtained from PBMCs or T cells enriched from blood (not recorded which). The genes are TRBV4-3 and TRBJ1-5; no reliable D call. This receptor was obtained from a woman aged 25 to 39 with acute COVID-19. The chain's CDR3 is CASSQEGGQPQHF. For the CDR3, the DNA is TGCGCCAGCAGCCAAGAAGGAGGCCAGCCCCAGCATTTT.